This passage covers 2 T cell receptor beta chains from one sample sequenced in a study of response to subunit inactivated influenza vaccine. TCRdb itself ran the RT-PCR reads through MiXCR, one entry per CDR3 protein. The sample records around 480,000 distinct CDR3 sequences, 9.5% to 12% being singletons. The sample consisted of PBMCs from blood, taken about 40 days after vaccination. The source is a man aged 45 to 65 who received an inactivated influenza vaccine.

The chain is built from TRBV29-1 and TRBJ2-5; 12 bases line up with TRBD1. Per the germline V gene, CDR1 is SQVTM and CDR2 is ANQGSEA. The CDR3 has 13 residues. Losses at the gene ends were 6 bases for V and 4 bases for J; bases not matched to a gene: 3. The CDR3: CSVWDRGRETQYF. CDR3 DNA: TGCAGCGTGTGGGACAGGGGGCGAGAGACCCAGTACTTC.

This clonotype was seen at least ten times. The chain joins TRBV12-3 or TRBV12-4 to TRBJ2-3; 14 bases fit TRBD2. This CDR3 comprises 16 residues. V gave up 3 bases and J gave up 4 bases; unmatched junction bases: 3. For the CDR3, the DNA is TGTGCCAGCAGTTTGGGGGGACTAGCGGGAGCAGATACGCAGTATTTT. Protein sequence: CASSLGGLAGADTQYF.